Detailed here is one TCR beta chain. These data belong to a study of blood T cell repertoires in COVID-19. At the level of the study: PBMCs, B-cell-depleted T cells, or T cells provided the cDNA or gDNA that made up the material.

This table comes from immunoSEQ multiplex PCR, and its TCRdb copy is limited to in-frame clones, with some not included. The table has nearly 400,000 clones, roughly 86% seen once. V lost 11 bases, J lost 5 bases, and 9 bases stayed unmatched. The CDR3 consists of 12 residues. The germline V gene has CDR1 SGHAT and CDR2 FQNNGV. The sequencing input was PBMCs or T cells enriched from blood (not recorded which). This rearrangement joins TRBV11-2 to TRBJ2-7; 7 nucleotides line up with TRBD2. This clonotype was obtained from a woman in her twenties or thirties who had recovered from COVID-19. The chain's CDR3 is CAGGEGLNEQYF. CDR3 DNA sequence: TGTGCCGGGGGGGAGGGCCTCAACGAGCAGTACTTC.